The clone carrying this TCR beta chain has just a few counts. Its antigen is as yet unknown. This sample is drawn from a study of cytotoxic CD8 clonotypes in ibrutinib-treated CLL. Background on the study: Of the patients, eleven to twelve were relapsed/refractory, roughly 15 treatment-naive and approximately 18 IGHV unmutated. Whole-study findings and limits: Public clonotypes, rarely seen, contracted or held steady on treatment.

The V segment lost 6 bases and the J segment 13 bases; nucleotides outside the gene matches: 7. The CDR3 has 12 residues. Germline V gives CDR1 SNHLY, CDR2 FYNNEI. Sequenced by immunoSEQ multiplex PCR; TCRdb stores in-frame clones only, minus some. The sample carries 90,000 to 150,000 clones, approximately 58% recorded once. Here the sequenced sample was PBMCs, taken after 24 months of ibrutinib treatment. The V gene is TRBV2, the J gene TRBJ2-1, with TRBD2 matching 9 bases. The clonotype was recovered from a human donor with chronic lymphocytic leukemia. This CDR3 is CASSPTSGLQFF. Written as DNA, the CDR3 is TGTGCCAGCAGCCCGACTAGCGGCCTTCAGTTCTTC.